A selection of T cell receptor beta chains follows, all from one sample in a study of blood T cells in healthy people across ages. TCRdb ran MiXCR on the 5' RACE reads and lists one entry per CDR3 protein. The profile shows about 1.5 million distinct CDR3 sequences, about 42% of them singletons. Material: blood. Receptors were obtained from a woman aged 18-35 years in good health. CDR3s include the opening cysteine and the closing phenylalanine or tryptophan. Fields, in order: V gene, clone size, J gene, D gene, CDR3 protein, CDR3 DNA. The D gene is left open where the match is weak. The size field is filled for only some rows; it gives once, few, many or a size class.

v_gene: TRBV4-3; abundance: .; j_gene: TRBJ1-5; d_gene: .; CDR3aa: CASSQPGYNQPQHF; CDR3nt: TGCGCCAGCAGCCAACCCGGATACAATCAGCCCCAGCATTTT
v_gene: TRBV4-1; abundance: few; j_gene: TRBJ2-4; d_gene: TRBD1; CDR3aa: CASSPFRAQGDIQYF; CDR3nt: TGCGCCAGCAGCCCCTTCAGGGCCCAGGGGGACATTCAGTACTTC
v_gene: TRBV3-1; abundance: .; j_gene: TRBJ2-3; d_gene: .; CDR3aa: CASSPGGEAFTDTQYF; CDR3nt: TGTGCCAGCAGCCCAGGTGGAGAGGCCTTCACAGATACGCAGTATTTT
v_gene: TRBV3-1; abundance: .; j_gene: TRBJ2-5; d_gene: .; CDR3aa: CASTGAYYNEQYF; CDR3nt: TGTGCCAGCACGGGGGCTTACTACAATGAGCAGTACTTC
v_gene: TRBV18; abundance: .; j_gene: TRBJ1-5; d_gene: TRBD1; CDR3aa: CASSPAGQDNQPQHF; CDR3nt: TGTGCCAGCTCACCTGCAGGACAGGACAATCAGCCCCAGCATTTT
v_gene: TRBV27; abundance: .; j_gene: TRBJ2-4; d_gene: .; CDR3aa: CASSQRAVKNIQYF; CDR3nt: TGTGCCAGCAGTCAGCGGGCGGTTAAAAACATTCAGTACTTC
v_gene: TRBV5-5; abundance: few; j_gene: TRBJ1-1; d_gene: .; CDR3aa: CASSLDQGFTEAFF; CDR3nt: TGTGCCAGCAGCTTGGATCAGGGATTCACTGAAGCTTTCTTT
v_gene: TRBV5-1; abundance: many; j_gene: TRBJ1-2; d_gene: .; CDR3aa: CASSLVGDGYTF; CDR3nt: TGCGCCAGCAGCTTGGTGGGGGACGGCTACACCTTC
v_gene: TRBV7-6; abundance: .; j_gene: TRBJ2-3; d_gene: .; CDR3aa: CASRRTGGTQYF; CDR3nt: TGTGCCAGCAGGCGTACAGGTGGTACGCAGTATTTT
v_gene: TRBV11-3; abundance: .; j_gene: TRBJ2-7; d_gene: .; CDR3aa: CASSLRFKWVQYF; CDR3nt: TGTGCCAGCAGCCTCAGATTTAAGTGGGTGCAGTACTTC
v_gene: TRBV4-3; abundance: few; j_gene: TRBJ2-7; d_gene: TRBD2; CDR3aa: CASSQVMGGDYYEQYF; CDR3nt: TGCGCCAGCAGCCAAGTCATGGGAGGGGACTACTACGAGCAGTACTTC
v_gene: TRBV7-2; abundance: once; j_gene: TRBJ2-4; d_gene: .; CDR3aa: CASSLEPTTIQYF; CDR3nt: TGTGCCAGCAGCTTAGAGCCTACGACCATTCAGTACTTC
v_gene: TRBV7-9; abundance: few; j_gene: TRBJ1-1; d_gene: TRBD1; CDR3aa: CASSQRQGWTEAFF; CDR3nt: TGTGCCAGCAGCCAGCGACAGGGGTGGACTGAAGCTTTCTTT
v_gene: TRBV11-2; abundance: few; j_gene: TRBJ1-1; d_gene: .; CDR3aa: CASSLVTDTEAFF; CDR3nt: TGTGCCAGCAGCTTAGTGACAGATACTGAAGCTTTCTTT